This note documents a single TCR beta chain sequence. As originally analysed: Counts of nucleated cells, estimated from reference gene primer amplification, were obtained. Clones were read by immunoSEQ multiplex PCR, and TCRdb kept only the in-frame ones, dropping some. That table furnishes V, J and clone size, whereas the DNA furnished D and trimming. The sample contains about 78,000 clones, around 91% of which appear only once. The germline gives CDR1 SNHLY, CDR2 FYNNEI. After removal of 4 bases from V and 4 bases from J, the junction contained 4 bases not matched to a gene. This CDR3 spans 14 amino acids. These data are taken from a study of blood T cell repertoires in COVID-19. Study-level information: Samples taken during acute and convalescent COVID-19 were collected in the United States, Italy and Spain. PBMCs, B-cell-depleted T cells, or T cells were the source of the cDNA or gDNA that made up the material.

The receptor was isolated from a woman between 45 and 65 years old in a cohort sampled during active COVID-19. The rearrangement uses TRBV2 and TRBJ1-2; TRBD1 aligns across 9 bases. The source material was peripheral blood. The CDR3 nucleotides are TGTGCCAGCAGTGCTGGACAGGGGTTCTATGGCTACACCTTC. This sequence encodes CASSAGQGFYGYTF.